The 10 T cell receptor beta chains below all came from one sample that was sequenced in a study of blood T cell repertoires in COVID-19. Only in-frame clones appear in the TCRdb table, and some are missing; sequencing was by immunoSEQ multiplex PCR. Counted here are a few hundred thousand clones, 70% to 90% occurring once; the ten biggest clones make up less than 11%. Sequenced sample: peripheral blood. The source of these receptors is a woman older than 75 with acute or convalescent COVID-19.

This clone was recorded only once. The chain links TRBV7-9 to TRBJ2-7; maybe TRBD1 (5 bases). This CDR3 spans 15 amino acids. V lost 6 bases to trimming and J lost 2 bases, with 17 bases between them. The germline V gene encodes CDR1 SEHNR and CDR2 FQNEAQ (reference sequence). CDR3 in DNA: TGTGCCAGCAGTTGGGGCCAAACGGCCGCCTACGAGCAGTACTTC. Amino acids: CASSWGQTAAYEQYF.

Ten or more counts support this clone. In DNA, the CDR3 is TGTGCCAGCAGCTTCCCTACAGCGGGGGGGCAGGACACAGATACGCAGTATTTT. Translation: CASSFPTAGGQDTDTQYF. The chain employs TRBV11-2 and TRBJ2-3; 10 nucleotides line up with TRBD2. The trim removed 3 bases at V and 2 bases at J, leaving 11 bases unmatched. There are 18 residues in the CDR3. Germline-derived CDR1 and CDR2 are SGHAT and FQNNGV.

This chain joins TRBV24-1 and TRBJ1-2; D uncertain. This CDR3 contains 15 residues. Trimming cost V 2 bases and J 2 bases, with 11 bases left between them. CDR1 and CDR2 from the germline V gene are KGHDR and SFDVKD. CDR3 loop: CATSDSGLLNYGYTF. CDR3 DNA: TGTGCCACCAGTGATTCCGGACTGCTGAACTATGGCTACACCTTC.

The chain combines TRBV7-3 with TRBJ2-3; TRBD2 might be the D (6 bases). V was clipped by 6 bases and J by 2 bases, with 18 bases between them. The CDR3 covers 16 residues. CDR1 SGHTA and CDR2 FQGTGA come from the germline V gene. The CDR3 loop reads CASSVTGDPITDTQYF. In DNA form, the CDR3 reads TGTGCCAGCAGTGTCACGGGGGACCCGATCACAGATACGCAGTATTTT.

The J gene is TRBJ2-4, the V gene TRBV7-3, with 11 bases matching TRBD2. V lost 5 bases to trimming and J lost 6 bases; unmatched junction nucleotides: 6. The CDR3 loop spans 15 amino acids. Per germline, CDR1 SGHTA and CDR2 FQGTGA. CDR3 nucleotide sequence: TGTGCCAGCAGCCTAGGGACTAGCGGTTCAAACATTCAGTACTTC. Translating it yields CASSLGTSGSNIQYF.

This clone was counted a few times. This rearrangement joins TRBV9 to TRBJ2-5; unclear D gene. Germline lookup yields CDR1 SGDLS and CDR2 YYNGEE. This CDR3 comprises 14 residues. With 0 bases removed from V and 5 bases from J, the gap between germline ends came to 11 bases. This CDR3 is CASSVATGSETQYF. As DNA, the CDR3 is TGTGCCAGCAGCGTAGCTACGGGTAGCGAGACCCAGTACTTC.

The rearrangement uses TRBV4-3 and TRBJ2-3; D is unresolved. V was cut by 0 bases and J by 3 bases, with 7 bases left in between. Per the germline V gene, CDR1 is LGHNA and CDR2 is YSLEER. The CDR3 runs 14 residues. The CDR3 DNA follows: TGCGCCAGCAGCCAAGATCAGGATACAGATACGCAGTATTTT. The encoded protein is CASSQDQDTDTQYF.

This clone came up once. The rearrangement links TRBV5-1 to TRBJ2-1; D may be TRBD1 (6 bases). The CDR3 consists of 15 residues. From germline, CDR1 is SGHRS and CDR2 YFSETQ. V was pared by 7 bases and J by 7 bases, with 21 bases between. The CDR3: CASSPLGTFGNEQFF. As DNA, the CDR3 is TGCGCCAGCTCACCACTTGGGACATTTGGGAATGAGCAGTTCTTC.

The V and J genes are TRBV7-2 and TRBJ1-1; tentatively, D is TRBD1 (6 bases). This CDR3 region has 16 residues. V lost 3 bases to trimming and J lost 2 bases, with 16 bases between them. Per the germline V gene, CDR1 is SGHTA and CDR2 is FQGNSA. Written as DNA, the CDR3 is TGTGCCAGCAGCTTGGCGGGCCGCAGGGGAAACACTGAAGCTTTCTTT. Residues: CASSLAGRRGNTEAFF.

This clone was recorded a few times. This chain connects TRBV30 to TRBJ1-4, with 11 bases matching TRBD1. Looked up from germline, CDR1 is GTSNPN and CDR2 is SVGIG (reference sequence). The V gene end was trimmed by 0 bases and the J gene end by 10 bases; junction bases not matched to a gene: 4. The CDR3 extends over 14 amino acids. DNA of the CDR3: TGTGCCTGGAGTGTAGGGACAGGGGGTGCAAAACTGTTTTTT. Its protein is CAWSVGTGGAKLFF.